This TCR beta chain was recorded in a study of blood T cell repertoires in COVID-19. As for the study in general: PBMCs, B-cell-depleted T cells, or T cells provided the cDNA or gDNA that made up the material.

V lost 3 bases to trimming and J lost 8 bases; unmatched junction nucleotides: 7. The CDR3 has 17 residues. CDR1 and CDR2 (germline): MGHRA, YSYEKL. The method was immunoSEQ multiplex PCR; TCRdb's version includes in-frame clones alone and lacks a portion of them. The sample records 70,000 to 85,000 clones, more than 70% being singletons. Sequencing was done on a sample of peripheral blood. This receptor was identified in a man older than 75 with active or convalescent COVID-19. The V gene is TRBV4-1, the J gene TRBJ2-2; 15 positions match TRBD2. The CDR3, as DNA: TGCGCCAGCAGCCACCGGACTAGCGGGAGGGCCCGAGGGGAGCTGTTTTTT. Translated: CASSHRTSGRARGELFF.